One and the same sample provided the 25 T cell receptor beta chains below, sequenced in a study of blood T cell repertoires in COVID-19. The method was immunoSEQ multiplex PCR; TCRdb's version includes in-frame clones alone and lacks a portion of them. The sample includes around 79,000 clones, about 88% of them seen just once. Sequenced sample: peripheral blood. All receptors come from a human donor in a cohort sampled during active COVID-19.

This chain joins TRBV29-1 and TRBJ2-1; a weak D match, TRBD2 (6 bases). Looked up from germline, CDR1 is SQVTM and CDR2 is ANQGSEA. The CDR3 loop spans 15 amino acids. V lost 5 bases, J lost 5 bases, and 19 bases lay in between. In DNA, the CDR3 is TGCAGCGTTCTCCGAAGGGGAGGCCCCGACAATGAGCAGTTCTTC. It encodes CSVLRRGGPDNEQFF.

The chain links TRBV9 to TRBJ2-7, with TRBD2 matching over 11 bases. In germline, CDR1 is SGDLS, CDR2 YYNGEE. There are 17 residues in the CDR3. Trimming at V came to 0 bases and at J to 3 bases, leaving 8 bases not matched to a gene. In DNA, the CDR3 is TGTGCCAGCAGCGTAGGCCTAGCGGGAGGTTACCTCTACGAGCAGTACTTC. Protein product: CASSVGLAGGYLYEQYF.

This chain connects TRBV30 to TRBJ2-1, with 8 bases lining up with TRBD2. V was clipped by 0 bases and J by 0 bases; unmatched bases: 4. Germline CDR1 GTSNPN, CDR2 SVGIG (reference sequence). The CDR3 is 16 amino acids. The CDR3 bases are TGTGCCTGGAGTGTAAAGCGGGGGACCTCCTACAATGAGCAGTTCTTC. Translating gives CAWSVKRGTSYNEQFF.

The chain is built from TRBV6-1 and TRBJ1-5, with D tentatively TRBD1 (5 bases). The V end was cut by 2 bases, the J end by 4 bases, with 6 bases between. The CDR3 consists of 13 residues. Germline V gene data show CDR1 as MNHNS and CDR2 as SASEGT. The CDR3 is CASSESGNQPQHF. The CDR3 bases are TGTGCCAGCAGTGAATCAGGGAATCAGCCCCAGCATTTT.

This CDR3 is CASSRNNQDNEQFF. In nucleotides, the CDR3 is TGTGCCAGCAGCCGCAACAATCAGGACAATGAGCAGTTCTTC. The J gene is TRBJ2-1, the V gene TRBV3-1 (or the pseudogene TRBV3-2); D not certain. The germline V gene encodes CDR1 LGHDT and CDR2 YNNKEL (reference sequence). The CDR3 is 14 residues long. The germline V and J ends were trimmed by 4 bases and 5 bases, with 12 bases remaining between them.

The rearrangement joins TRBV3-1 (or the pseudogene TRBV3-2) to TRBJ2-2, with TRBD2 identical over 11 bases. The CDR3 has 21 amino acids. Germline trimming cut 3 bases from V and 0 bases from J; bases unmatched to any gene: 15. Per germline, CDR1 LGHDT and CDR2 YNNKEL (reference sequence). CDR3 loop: CASSQFVSGGGIRPNTGELFF. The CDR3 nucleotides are TGTGCCAGCAGCCAGTTCGTTAGCGGGGGGGGTATCCGCCCGAACACCGGGGAGCTGTTTTTT.

In DNA form, the CDR3 reads TGTGCCAGCAGCTTACTGGGGACAGGGAGCAGCAATGAGCAGTTCTTC. Protein product: CASSLLGTGSSNEQFF. This chain connects TRBV7-2 to TRBJ2-1; 9 bases align to TRBD1. V lost 2 bases and J lost 6; bases outside the gene matches: 8. Germline values: CDR1 SGHTA, CDR2 FQGNSA. This CDR3 has 16 amino acids.

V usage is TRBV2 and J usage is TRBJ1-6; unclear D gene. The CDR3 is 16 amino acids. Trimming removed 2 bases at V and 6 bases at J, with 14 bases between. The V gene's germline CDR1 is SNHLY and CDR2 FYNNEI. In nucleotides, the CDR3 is TGTGCCAGCAGTGAAAGGTCCCCAGGCACTAATTCACCCCTCCACTTT. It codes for CASSERSPGTNSPLHF.

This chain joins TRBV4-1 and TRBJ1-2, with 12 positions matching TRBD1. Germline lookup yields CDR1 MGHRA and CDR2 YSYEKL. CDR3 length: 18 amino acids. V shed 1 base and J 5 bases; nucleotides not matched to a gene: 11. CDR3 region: CASSQGSGTGGIGYGYTF. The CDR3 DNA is TGCGCCAGCAGCCAAGGGTCCGGGACAGGGGGCATTGGGTATGGCTACACCTTC.

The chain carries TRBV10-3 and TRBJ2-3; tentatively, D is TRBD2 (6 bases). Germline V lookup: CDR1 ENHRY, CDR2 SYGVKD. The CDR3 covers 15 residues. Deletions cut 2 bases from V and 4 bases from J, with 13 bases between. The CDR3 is CAISEGQRGADTQYF. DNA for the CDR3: TGTGCCATCAGTGAGGGGCAGCGCGGGGCAGATACGCAGTATTTT.

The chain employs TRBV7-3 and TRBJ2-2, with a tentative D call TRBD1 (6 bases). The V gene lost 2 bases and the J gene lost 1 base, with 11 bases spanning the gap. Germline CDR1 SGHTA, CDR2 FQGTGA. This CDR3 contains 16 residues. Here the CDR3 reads CASSLPSGVNTGELFF. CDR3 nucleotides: TGTGCCAGCAGCTTACCCTCAGGGGTGAACACCGGGGAGCTGTTTTTT.

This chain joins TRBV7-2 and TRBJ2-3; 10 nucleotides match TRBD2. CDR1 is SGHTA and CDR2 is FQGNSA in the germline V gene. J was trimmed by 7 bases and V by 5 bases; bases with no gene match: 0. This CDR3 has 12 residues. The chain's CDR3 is CASSTSGNTQYF. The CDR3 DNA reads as TGTGCCAGCAGCACTAGCGGGAATACGCAGTATTTT.

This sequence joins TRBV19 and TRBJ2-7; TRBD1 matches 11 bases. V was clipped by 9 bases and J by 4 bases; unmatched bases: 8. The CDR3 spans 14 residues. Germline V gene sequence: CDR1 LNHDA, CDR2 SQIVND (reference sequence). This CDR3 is CASESGQGAYEQYF. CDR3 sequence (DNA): TGTGCCAGCGAATCAGGACAGGGGGCTTACGAGCAGTACTTC.

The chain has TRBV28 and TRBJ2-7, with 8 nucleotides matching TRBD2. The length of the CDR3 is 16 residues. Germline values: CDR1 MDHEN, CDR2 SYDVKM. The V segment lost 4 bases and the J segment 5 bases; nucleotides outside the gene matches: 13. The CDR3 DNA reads TGTGCCAGCAGTTCCCCGGTCGGGAGGGCCATGAACGAGCAGTACTTC. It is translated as CASSSPVGRAMNEQYF.

CDR3 residues: CASSVPTSGVETQYF. CDR3 DNA: TGTGCCAGCAGCGTACCGACTAGCGGGGTTGAGACCCAGTACTTC. The gene calls are TRBV5-4 and TRBJ2-5, with TRBD2 matching over 11 bases. The CDR3 runs 15 residues. The germline gives CDR1 SGHNT, CDR2 YYREEE (reference sequence). J gave up 5 bases and V 4 bases, and 7 bases lay outside the gene matches.

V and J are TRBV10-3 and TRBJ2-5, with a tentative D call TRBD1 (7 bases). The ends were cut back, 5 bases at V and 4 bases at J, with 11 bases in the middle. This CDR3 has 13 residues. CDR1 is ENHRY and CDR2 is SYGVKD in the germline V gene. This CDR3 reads CAISRQGGETQYF. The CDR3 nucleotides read TGTGCCATCAGTCGACAGGGAGGAGAGACCCAGTACTTC.

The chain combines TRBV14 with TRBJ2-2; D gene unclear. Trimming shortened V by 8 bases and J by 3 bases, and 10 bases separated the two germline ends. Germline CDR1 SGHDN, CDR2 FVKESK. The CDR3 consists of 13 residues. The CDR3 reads CASRGLHTGELFF. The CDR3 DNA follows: TGTGCCAGCCGCGGCTTGCACACCGGGGAGCTGTTTTTT. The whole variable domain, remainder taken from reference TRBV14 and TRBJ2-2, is EAGVTQFPSHSVIEKGQTVTLRCDPISGHDNLYWYRRVMGKEIKFLLHFVKESKQDESGMPNNRFLAERTGGTYSTLKVQPAELEDSGVYFCASRGLHTGELFFGEGSRLTVL.

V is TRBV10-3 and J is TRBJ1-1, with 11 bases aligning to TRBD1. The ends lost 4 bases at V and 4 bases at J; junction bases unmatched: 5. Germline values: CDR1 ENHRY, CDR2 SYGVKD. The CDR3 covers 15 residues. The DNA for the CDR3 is TGTGCCATCAGTGGACCGGGACAGGGGGTCACTGAAGCTTTCTTT. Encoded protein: CAISGPGQGVTEAFF.

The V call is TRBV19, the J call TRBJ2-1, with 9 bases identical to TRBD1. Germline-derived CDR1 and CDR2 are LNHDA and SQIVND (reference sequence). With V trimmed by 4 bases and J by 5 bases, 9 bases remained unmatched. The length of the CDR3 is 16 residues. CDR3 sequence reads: CASSTGQGLLDNEQFF. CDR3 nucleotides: TGTGCCAGTAGTACGGGACAGGGCCTATTAGACAATGAGCAGTTCTTC.

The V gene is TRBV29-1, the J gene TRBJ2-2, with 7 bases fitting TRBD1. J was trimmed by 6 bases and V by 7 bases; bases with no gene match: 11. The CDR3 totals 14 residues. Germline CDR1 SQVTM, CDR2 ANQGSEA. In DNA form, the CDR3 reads TGCAGCGCCGAACGACAGGGTAGGCCCGGGGAGCTGTTTTTT. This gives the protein CSAERQGRPGELFF.

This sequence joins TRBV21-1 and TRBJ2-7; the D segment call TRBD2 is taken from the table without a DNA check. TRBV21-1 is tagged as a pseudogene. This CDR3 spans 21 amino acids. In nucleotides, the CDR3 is TGTGCCAGCAGCAAAGCCGCAAGGACTAGCGGGAGGGCCGGGGTATCCTACGAGCAGTACTTC. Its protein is CASSKAARTSGRAGVSYEQYF.

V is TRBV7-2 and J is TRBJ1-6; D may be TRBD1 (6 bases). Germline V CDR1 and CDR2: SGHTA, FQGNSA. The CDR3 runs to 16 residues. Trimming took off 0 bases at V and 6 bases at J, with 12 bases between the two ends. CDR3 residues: CASSLAPGVGNSPLHF. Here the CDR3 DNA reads TGTGCCAGCAGCTTAGCCCCAGGGGTAGGTAATTCACCCCTCCACTTT.

The CDR3 spells CAIAGTGGAGPRTEAFF. As DNA, the CDR3 is TGTGCCATAGCCGGGACAGGGGGCGCGGGTCCGCGGACTGAAGCTTTCTTT. V usage is TRBV10-3 and J usage is TRBJ1-1; 12 bases match TRBD1. J was trimmed by 5 bases and V by 9 bases; bases with no gene match: 16. This CDR3 region has 17 residues. The germline gives CDR1 ENHRY, CDR2 SYGVKD.

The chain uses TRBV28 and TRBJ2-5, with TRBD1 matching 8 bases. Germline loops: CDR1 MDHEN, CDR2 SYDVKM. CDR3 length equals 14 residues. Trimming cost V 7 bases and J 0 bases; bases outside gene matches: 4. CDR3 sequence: CASTDRAYQETQYF. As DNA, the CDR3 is TGTGCCAGCACGGACAGGGCGTACCAAGAGACCCAGTACTTC.

CDR3 sequence reads: CASRLTANTEAFF. In nucleotides, the CDR3 is TGCGCCAGCAGGTTGACAGCGAACACTGAAGCTTTCTTT. This rearrangement joins TRBV5-1 to TRBJ1-1; D is possibly TRBD1 (5 bases). This CDR3 has 13 residues. V dropped 5 bases and J dropped 1 base, with 9 bases sitting between them. Germline V CDR1 and CDR2: SGHRS, YFSETQ.